These 10 T cell receptor beta chains share one sample of origin, sequenced in a study of shared clonotypes between healthy human individuals (TCRdb year 2020). Library preparation was by the immunoSEQ multiplex PCR assay. What TCRdb holds here is the immuneACCESS table cut down to in-frame rearrangements. Part of the clones is not present; checked against another copy, under half of the missing clones reflect an unresolved V gene, and the others are unexplained. The sample table shows 450,000 to 550,000 clones, and 70% to 80% are seen once. The top ten clonotypes cover over 10% of the sample. The specimen sequenced was PBMCs. The receptor set was obtained from a woman in her thirties or forties in good health. Some clones in this sample may be carry-over from other donors' samples.

This chain uses TRBV19 with TRBJ2-5; tentatively, D is TRBD1 or TRBD2 (5 bases each). CDR1 and CDR2 (germline): LNHDA, SQIVND (reference sequence). The CDR3 length is 17 residues. V was clipped by 7 bases and J by 0 bases, with 21 bases between them. Here the CDR3 reads CASTSRWGRSYQETQYF. DNA of the CDR3: TGTGCCAGTACTTCCAGGTGGGGGAGATCGTACCAAGAGACCCAGTACTTC.

Of note for this clone: Compared with germline, one end of the junction differs, possibly owing to a read error. This sequence joins TRBV7-7 and TRBJ2-6, with a weak D call TRBD2 (5 bases). Per germline, CDR1 SSHAT and CDR2 FNYEAQ (reference sequence). The CDR3 runs 15 residues. CDR3 protein: CASSLGDSGANVLTF. The CDR3 bases are TGTGCTAGCAGCTTGGGAGACTCTGGGGCCAACGTCCTGACTTTC.

The chain is built from TRBV15 and TRBJ1-2; no reliable D call. Germline assignment: CDR1 LNHNV and CDR2 YYDKDF (reference sequence). Trimming pared 0 bases from V and 4 bases from J, leaving 12 bases between. The CDR3 is made up of 15 amino acids. The CDR3 region is CATSRDGREIYGYTF. The CDR3 DNA reads as TGTGCCACCAGCAGAGATGGGCGGGAAATCTATGGCTACACCTTC. The entire variable domain, with the rest obtained from reference TRBV15 and TRBJ1-2, is as follows: DAMVIQNPRYQVTQFGKPVTLSCSQTLNHNVMYWYQQKSSQAPKLLFHYYDKDFNNEADTPDNFQSRRPNTSFCFLDIRSPGLGDTAMYLCATSRDGREIYGYTFGSGTRLTVV.

The chain employs TRBV13 and TRBJ2-3, with TRBD2 identical over 10 bases. Per germline, CDR1 PRHDT and CDR2 FYEKMQ (reference sequence). The CDR3 has 15 amino acids. Trimming cost V 5 bases and J 2 bases; bases outside gene matches: 4. The chain's CDR3 is CASSTGLADTDTQYF. The CDR3 DNA follows: TGTGCCAGCAGCACCGGACTAGCGGACACAGATACGCAGTATTTT.

The chain has TRBV9 and TRBJ2-6; D uncertain. This CDR3 region has 15 residues. Deletions cut 3 bases from V and 0 bases from J, with 7 bases between. Germline V gene lookup returns CDR1 SGDLS and CDR2 YYNGEE. The CDR3 DNA follows: TGTGCCAGCAGCGCGACCACCTCTGGGGCCAACGTCCTGACTTTC. Its protein is CASSATTSGANVLTF.

The chain uses TRBV20-1 and TRBJ2-1; weak D call: TRBD2 (6 bases). Germline CDR1 reads DFQATT; CDR2 reads SNEGSKA (reference sequence). The length of the CDR3 is 11 residues. With 5 bases removed from V and 8 bases from J, the gap between germline ends came to 10 bases. CDR3 residues: CSAPLAYEQFF. CDR3 nucleotides: TGCAGTGCTCCCCTAGCGTATGAGCAGTTCTTC.

The chain links TRBV6-1 to TRBJ2-5; the match to TRBD2 covers 7 bases. The trim removed 3 bases at V and 5 bases at J, leaving 12 bases unmatched. CDR3 length: 16 amino acids. In germline, CDR1 is MNHNS, CDR2 SASEGT. The CDR3 DNA sequence: TGTGCCAGCAGTGAGGGACCAGGGAGGGCTAGGGAGACCCAGTACTTC. It encodes CASSEGPGRARETQYF.

The chain employs TRBV6-1 and TRBJ2-6; D gene ambiguous. Germline CDR1 reads MNHNS; CDR2 reads SASEGT. Trimming stripped 1 base from V and 0 bases from J, with 4 bases between. CDR3 length equals 15 residues. CDR3 sequence: CASSEGNSGANVLTF. CDR3 DNA: TGTGCCAGCAGTGAAGGCAACTCTGGGGCCAACGTCCTGACTTTC.

The chain has TRBV5-4 and TRBJ1-2; the D is unclear. CDR3 size: 16 residues. V was shortened by 0 bases and J by 4 bases, with 16 bases between the two germline ends. CDR1 is SGHNT, CDR2 YYREEE, per germline (reference sequence). Here the CDR3 reads CASSLAGLGDGYGYTF. In DNA, the CDR3 is TGTGCCAGCAGCTTGGCCGGTCTAGGTGACGGCTATGGCTACACCTTC. Based on the CDR3 plus reference TRBV5-4 and TRBJ1-2, the full variable domain is ETGVTQSPTHLIKTRGQQVTLRCSSQSGHNTVSWYQQALGQGPQFIFQYYREEENGRGNFPPRFSGLQFPNYSSELNVNALELDDSALYLCASSLAGLGDGYGYTFGSGTRLTVV.

The chain employs TRBV2 and TRBJ1-1, with D perhaps TRBD1 (6 bases). The V and J ends lost 2 bases and 5 bases respectively, with 18 bases between them. This CDR3 contains 16 residues. Germline V gives CDR1 SNHLY, CDR2 FYNNEI. The CDR3 loop is CASSETDVWGRTEAFF. Written as DNA, the CDR3 is TGTGCCAGCAGTGAAACCGACGTGTGGGGGCGTACTGAAGCTTTCTTT.